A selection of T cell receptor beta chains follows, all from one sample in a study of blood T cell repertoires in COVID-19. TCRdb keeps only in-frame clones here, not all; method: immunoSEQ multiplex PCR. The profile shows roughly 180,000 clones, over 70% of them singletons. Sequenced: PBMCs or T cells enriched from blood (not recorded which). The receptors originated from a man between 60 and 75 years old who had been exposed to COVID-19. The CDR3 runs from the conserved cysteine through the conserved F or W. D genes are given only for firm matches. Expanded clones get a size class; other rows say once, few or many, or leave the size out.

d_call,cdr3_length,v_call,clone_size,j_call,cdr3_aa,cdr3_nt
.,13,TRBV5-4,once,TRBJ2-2,CASRQGHTGELFF,TGTGCCAGCAGACAGGGTCACACCGGGGAGCTGTTTTTT
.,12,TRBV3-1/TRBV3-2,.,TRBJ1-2,CASSQGGVGYTF,TGTGCCAGCAGCCAGGGGGGGGTTGGCTACACCTTC
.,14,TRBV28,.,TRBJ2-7,CASSDRGNPYEQYF,TGTGCCAGCAGTGATCGGGGGAACCCCTACGAGCAGTACTTC
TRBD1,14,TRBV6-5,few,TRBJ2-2,CASKTGGPTGELFF,TGTGCCAGCAAGACAGGGGGCCCTACCGGGGAGCTGTTTTTT
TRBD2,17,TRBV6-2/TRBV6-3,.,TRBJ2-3,CASSLDLLARRTDTQYF,TGTGCCAGCAGCCTCGACCTACTAGCGAGACGCACAGATACGCAGTATTTT
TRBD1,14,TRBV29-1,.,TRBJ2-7,CSVERHRGSYEQYF,TGCAGCGTTGAGAGGCACAGGGGCTCCTACGAGCAGTACTTC
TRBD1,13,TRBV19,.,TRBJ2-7,CATGDRTAYEQYF,TGTGCCACCGGGGACAGGACAGCCTACGAGCAGTACTTC
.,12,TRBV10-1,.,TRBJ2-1,CASSSSRGEQFF,TGCGCCAGCAGTTCATCTAGGGGTGAGCAGTTCTTC
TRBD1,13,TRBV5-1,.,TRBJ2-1,CASSFTGDNEQFF,TGCGCCAGCAGCTTTACAGGGGACAATGAGCAGTTCTTC
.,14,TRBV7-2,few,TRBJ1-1,CASSPRTSTTKAFF,TGTGCCAGCAGCCCCCGGACCTCGACTACTAAAGCTTTCTTT
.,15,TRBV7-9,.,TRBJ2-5,CASSFRTPGGETQYF,TGTGCCAGCAGCTTTCGAACCCCCGGAGGAGAGACCCAGTACTTC
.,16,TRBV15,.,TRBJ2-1,CATSRDGQIGYNEQFF,TGTGCCACCAGCAGAGATGGACAGATTGGGTACAATGAGCAGTTCTTC
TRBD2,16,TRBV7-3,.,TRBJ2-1,CASSLNGGGSYNEQFF,TGTGCCAGCAGCTTAAATGGCGGGGGCTCCTACAATGAGCAGTTCTTC
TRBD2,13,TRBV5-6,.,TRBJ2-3,CASSWTSADTQYF,TGTGCCAGCAGCTGGACTAGCGCAGATACGCAGTATTTT
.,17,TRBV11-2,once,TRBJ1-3,CASSLGEGAQEGNTIYF,TGTGCCAGCAGCTTAGGCGAAGGGGCCCAAGAAGGAAACACCATATATTTT
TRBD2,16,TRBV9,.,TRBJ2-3,CASSAVAGGNTDTQYF,TGTGCCAGCAGCGCTGTAGCGGGAGGGAACACAGATACGCAGTATTTT
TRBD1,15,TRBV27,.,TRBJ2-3,CASSPWRQGGPAQYF,TGTGCCAGCAGTCCGTGGCGACAGGGCGGCCCAGCGCAGTATTTT
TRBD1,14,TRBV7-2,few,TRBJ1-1,CASSLDNRGTEAFF,TGTGCCAGCAGCTTAGATAACAGGGGCACTGAAGCTTTCTTT
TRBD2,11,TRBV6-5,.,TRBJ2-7,CASAGVVEQYF,TGTGCCAGTGCGGGAGTAGTTGAGCAGTACTTC
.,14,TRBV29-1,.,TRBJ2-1,CSARAEGGYNEQFF,TGCAGCGCCAGAGCGGAAGGTGGCTACAATGAGCAGTTCTTC
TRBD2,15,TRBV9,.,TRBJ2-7,CASSRISGSSHEQYF,TGTGCCAGCAGCAGGATTAGCGGGAGTTCCCACGAGCAGTACTTC
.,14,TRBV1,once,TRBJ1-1,CTSSPGQVGTEAFF,TGCACCAGCAGCCCCGGACAGGTCGGCACTGAAGCTTTCTTT
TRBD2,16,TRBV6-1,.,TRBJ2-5,CASSEPLAGAGETQYF,TGTGCCAGCAGTGAACCACTAGCGGGAGCCGGAGAGACCCAGTACTTC
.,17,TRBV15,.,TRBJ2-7,CATSAAWGDPRTYEQYF,TGTGCCACCAGCGCCGCATGGGGGGACCCCCGGACCTACGAGCAGTACTTC
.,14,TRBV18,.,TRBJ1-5,CASSLDTTVQPQHF,TGTGCCAGCTCCCTGGACACGACGGTTCAGCCCCAGCATTTT
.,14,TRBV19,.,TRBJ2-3,CASSPRDITDTQYF,TGTGCCAGTAGTCCTCGGGACATCACAGATACGCAGTATTTT
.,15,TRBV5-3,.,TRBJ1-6,CARSVTGAHNSPLHF,TGTGCCAGAAGCGTGACAGGAGCTCATAATTCACCCCTCCACTTT
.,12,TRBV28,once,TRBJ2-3,CASALEIDTQYF,TGTGCCAGCGCCCTAGAGATAGATACGCAGTATTTT
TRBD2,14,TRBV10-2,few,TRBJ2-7,CASSLTSGRGEQYF,TGCGCCAGCAGCCTAACTAGCGGGAGAGGGGAGCAGTACTTC
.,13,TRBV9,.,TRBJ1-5,CASSEGGYQPQHF,TGTGCCAGCAGCGAGGGAGGGTACCAGCCCCAGCATTTT
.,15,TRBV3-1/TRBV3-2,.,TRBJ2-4,CASSQAGLAKNIQYF,TGTGCCAGCAGCCAAGCGGGACTGGCCAAAAACATTCAGTACTTC
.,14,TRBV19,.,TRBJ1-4,CASSIMGPGEKLFF,TGTGCCAGTAGTATAATGGGCCCGGGGGAAAAACTGTTTTTT
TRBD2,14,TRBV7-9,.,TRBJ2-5,CASSLAGGQETQYF,TGTGCCAGCAGCTTAGCGGGAGGGCAAGAGACCCAGTACTTC
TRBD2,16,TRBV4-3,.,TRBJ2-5,CASSQDVRLAGPPEYF,TGCGCCAGCAGCCAAGATGTAAGGCTAGCGGGCCCCCCTGAGTACTTC
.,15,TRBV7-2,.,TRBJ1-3,CASSLSRGYGNTIYF,TGTGCCAGCAGCTTAAGTAGGGGGTACGGAAACACCATATATTTT
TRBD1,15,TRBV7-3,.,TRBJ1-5,CASRDDRGSNQPQHF,TGTGCCAGCAGGGATGACAGGGGTAGCAATCAGCCCCAGCATTTT
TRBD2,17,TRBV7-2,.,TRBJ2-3,CASSLSGLAGGSGTQYF,TGTGCCAGCAGCTTATCGGGACTAGCGGGAGGGTCGGGTACGCAGTATTTT
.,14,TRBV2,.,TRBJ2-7,CASSANRVPYEQYF,TGTGCCAGCAGTGCTAACCGCGTACCCTACGAGCAGTACTTC
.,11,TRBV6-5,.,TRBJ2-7,CASMRSYEQYF,TGTGCCAGCATGCGGTCCTACGAGCAGTACTTC
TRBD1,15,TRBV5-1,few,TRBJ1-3,CASSEGTDSGNTIYF,TGCGCCAGCAGCGAAGGGACAGACTCTGGAAACACCATATATTTT
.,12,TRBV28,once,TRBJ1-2,CASSPAWSGYTF,TGTGCCAGCAGTCCGGCCTGGAGTGGCTACACCTTC
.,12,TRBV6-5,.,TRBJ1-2,CASRDSNYGYTF,TGTGCCAGCAGGGACAGCAACTATGGCTACACCTTC
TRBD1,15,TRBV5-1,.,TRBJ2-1,CASSLLGTGGDEQFF,TGCGCCAGCAGCTTGTTGGGGACAGGGGGCGATGAGCAGTTCTTC